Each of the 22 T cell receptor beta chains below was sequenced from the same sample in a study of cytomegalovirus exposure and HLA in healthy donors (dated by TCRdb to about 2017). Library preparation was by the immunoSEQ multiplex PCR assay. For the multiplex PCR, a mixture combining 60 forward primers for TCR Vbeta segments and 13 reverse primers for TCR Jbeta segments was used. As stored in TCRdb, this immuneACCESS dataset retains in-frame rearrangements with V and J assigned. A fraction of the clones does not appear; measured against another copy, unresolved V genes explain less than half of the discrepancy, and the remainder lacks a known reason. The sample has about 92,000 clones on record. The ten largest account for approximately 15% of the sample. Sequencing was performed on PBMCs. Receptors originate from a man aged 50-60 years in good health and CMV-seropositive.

CDR3 residues: CASSPRGDSSYEQYF. The CDR3 DNA reads as TGTGCCAGCTCACCAAGGGGGGACAGTTCCTACGAGCAGTACTTC. The rearrangement joins TRBV18 to TRBJ2-7; perhaps TRBD1 as D (7 bases). Germline V gene data show CDR1 as KGHSH and CDR2 as LQKENI. The V gene lost 2 bases and the J gene lost 1 base, with 12 bases spanning the gap. There are 15 residues in the CDR3.

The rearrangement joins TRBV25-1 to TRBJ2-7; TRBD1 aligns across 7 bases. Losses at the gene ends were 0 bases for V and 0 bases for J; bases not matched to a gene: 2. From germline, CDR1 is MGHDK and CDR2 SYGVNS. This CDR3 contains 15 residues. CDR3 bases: TGTGCCAGCAGTGAATATGGGACAGACTCCTACGAGCAGTACTTC. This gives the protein CASSEYGTDSYEQYF.

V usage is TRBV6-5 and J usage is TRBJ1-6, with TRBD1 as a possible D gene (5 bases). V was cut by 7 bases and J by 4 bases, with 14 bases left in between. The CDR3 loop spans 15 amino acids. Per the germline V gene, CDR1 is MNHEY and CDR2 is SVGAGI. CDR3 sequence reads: CASMKGAIYNSPLHF. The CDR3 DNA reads TGTGCCAGCATGAAAGGGGCCATATATAATTCACCCCTCCACTTT.

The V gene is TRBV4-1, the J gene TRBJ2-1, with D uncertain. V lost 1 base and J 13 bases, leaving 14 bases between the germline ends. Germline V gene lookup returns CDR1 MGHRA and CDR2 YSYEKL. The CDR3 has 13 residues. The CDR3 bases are TGCGCCAGCAGCCAAGTTTTGTCGGCAGGCCAGTTCTTC. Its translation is CASSQVLSAGQFF.

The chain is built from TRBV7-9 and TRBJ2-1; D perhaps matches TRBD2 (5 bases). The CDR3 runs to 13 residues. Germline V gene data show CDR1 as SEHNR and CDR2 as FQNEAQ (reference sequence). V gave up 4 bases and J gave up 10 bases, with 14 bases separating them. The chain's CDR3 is CASSSTSYGEQFF. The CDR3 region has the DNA TGTGCCAGCAGCTCCACTAGTTATGGCGAGCAGTTCTTC.

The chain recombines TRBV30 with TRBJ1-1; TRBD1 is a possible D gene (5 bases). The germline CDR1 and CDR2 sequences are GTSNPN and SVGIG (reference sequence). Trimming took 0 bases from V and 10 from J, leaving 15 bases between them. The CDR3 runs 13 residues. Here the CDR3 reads CAWSVGPGDRAFF. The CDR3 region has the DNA TGTGCCTGGAGTGTGGGGCCAGGCGACAGAGCTTTCTTT.

The CDR3 DNA reads TGTGCCAGCAGTTACGAAGCCAGGGCCCGAGAGACCCAGTACTTC. This codes for CASSYEARARETQYF. The chain couples TRBV6-5 to TRBJ2-5, with D tentatively TRBD1 (5 bases). Trimming shortened V by 2 bases and J by 4 bases, and 14 bases separated the two germline ends. CDR1 and CDR2 from the germline V gene are MNHEY and SVGAGI. This CDR3 has 15 residues.

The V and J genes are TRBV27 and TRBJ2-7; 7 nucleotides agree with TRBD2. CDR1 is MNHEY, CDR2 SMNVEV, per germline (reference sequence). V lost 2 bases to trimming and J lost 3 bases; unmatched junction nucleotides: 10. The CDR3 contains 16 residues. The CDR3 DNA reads TGTGCCAGCAGTTTAACTCCCAGAGCGGGAAACTACGAGCAGTACTTC. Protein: CASSLTPRAGNYEQYF.

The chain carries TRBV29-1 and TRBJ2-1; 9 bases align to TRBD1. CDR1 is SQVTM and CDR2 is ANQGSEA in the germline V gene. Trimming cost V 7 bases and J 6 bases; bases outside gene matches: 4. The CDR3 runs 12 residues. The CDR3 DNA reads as TGCAGCGCGCGGGGACAGGGCAATGAGCAGTTCTTC. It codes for CSARGQGNEQFF.

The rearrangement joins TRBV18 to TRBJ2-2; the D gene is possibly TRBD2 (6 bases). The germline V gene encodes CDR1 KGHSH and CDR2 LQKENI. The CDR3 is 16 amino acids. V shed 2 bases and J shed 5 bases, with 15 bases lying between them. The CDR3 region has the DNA TGTGCCAGCTCACCAAGGGCTAGCGCCACAACCGGGGAGCTGTTTTTT. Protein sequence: CASSPRASATTGELFF.

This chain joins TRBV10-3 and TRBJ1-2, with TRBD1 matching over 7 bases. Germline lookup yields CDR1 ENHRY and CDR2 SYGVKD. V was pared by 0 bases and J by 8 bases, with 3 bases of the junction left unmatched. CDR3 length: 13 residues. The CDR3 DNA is TGTGCCATCAGTGAGTCTGGGACAGCAGGCTACACCTTC. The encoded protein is CAISESGTAGYTF.

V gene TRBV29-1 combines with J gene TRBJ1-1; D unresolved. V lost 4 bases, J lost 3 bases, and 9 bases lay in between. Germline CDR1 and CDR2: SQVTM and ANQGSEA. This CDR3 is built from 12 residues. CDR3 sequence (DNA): TGCAGCGTTGTCAGTGAATACACTGAAGCTTTCTTT. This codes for CSVVSEYTEAFF. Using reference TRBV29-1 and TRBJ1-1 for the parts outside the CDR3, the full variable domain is SAVISQKPSRDICQRGTSLTIQCQVDSQVTMMFWYRQQPGQSLTLIATANQGSEATYESGFVIDKFPISRPNLTFSTLTVSNMSPEDSSIYLCSVVSEYTEAFFGQGTRLTVV.

The CDR3 nucleotides read TGTGCCAGCATCTTGACAGGGCTTGATGGCTACACCTTC. Protein product: CASILTGLDGYTF. This sequence joins TRBV6-6 and TRBJ1-2; 7 nucleotides line up with TRBD1. J lost 6 bases, V lost 7 bases, and 8 bases had no gene match. The germline V gene encodes CDR1 MNHNY and CDR2 SVGAGI (reference sequence). The CDR3 loop spans 13 amino acids.

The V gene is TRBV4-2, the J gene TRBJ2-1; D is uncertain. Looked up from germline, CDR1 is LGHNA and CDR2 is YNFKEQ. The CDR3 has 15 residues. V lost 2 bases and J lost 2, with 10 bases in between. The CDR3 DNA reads TGTGCCAGCAGCCAATCGCTGGCCACCTACAATGAGCAGTTCTTC. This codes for CASSQSLATYNEQFF.

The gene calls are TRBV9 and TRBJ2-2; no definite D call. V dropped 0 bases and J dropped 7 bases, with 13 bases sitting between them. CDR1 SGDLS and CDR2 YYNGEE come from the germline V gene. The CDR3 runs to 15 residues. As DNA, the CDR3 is TGTGCCAGCAGCGTAGGGTCCTTGAGTGGCGGGGAGCTGTTTTTT. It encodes CASSVGSLSGGELFF.

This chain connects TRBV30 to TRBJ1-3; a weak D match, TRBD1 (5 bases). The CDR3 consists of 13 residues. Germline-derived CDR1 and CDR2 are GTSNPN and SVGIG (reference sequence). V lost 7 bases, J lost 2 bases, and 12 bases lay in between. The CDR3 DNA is TGTGCCTTTAGCAGGGAGGCTGGAAACACCATATATTTT. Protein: CAFSREAGNTIYF.

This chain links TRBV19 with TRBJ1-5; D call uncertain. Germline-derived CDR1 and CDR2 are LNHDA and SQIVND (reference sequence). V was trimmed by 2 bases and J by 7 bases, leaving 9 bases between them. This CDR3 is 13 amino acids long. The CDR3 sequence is CASSISPLQPQHF. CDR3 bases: TGTGCCAGTAGTATATCCCCTCTGCAGCCCCAGCATTTT.

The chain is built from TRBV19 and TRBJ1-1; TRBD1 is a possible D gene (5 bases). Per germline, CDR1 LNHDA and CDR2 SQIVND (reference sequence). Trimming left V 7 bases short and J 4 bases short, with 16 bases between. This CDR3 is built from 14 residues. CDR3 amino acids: CASNPGTTSTEAFF. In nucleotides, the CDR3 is TGTGCCAGTAATCCCGGGACTACAAGCACTGAAGCTTTCTTT.

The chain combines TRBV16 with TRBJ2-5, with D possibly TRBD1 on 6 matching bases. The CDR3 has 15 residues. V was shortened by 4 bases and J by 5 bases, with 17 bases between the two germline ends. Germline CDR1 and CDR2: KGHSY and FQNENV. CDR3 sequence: CASSPDGTRAETQYF. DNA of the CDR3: TGTGCCAGCAGCCCTGACGGGACACGGGCGGAGACCCAGTACTTC.

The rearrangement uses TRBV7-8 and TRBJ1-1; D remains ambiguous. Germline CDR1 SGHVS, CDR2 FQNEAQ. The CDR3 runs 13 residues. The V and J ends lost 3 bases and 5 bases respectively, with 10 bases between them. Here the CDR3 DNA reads TGTGCCAGCAGCTTCCAGTCGGGGACTGAAGCTTTCTTT. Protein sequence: CASSFQSGTEAFF.

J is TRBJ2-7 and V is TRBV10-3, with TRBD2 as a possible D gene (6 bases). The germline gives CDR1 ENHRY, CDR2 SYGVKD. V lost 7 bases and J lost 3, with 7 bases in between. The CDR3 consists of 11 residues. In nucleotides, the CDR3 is TGTGCCATCAAGACTAGCTACGAGCAGTACTTC. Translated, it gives CAIKTSYEQYF.

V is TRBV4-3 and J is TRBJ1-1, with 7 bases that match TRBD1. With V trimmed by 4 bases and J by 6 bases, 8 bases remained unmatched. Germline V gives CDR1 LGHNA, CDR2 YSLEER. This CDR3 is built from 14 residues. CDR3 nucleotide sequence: TGCGCCAGCAGCCTCCAGGGGGATTTCCCTGAAGCTTTCTTT. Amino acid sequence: CASSLQGDFPEAFF.